This passage covers 22 T cell receptor beta chains from one sample sequenced in a study of blood T cell repertoires in COVID-19. TCRdb keeps only in-frame clones here, not all; method: immunoSEQ multiplex PCR. The sample has approximately 31,000 clones, approximately 90% seen once. The sample consisted of peripheral blood. Receptor source: a human donor in a cohort sampled during active COVID-19.

The chain combines TRBV18 with TRBJ2-3, with D perhaps matching TRBD2 (5 bases). The germline gives CDR1 KGHSH, CDR2 LQKENI. V was trimmed by 2 bases and J by 0 bases, leaving 6 bases between them. The length of the CDR3 is 14 residues. The CDR3 reads CASSPRTSTDTQYF. For the CDR3, the DNA is TGTGCCAGCTCACCAAGGACTAGCACAGATACGCAGTATTTT.

This chain links TRBV3-1 (or the pseudogene TRBV3-2) with TRBJ2-2; tentative D call: TRBD1 (6 bases). This CDR3 region has 15 residues. V lost 6 bases to trimming and J lost 4 bases, with 15 bases between them. Germline lookup yields CDR1 LGHDT and CDR2 YNNKEL (reference sequence). CDR3 loop: CASRPQGTGTGELFF. The CDR3 DNA follows: TGTGCCAGCAGGCCACAGGGTACAGGCACCGGGGAGCTGTTTTTT.

Only one count was recorded for this clone. V usage is TRBV28 and J usage is TRBJ2-3; perhaps TRBD2 as D (6 bases). Trimming pared 4 bases from V and 1 base from J, leaving 9 bases between. This CDR3 comprises 14 residues. CDR1 is MDHEN, CDR2 SYDVKM, per germline. The CDR3 is CASSSGTRTDTQYF. DNA of the CDR3: TGTGCCAGCAGTTCCGGGACTCGCACAGATACGCAGTATTTT.

This clone was found once. V and J are TRBV23-1 and TRBJ2-4, with TRBD2 identical over 8 bases. TRBV23-1 is annotated as an ORF whose role is uncertain. V gave up 4 bases and J gave up 0 bases; unmatched junction bases: 14. This CDR3 is built from 19 residues. This CDR3 reads CASSRVVRWLAGAKNIQYF. The CDR3, as DNA: TGCGCCAGCAGTCGGGTCGTACGGTGGCTAGCGGGAGCCAAAAACATTCAGTACTTC.

The chain couples TRBV7-2 to TRBJ1-2; the D is unclear. The CDR3 runs to 13 residues. V was trimmed by 6 bases and J by 3 bases, leaving 11 bases between them. CDR1 SGHTA and CDR2 FQGNSA come from the germline V gene. CDR3 residues: CASSLYQDYGYTF. The CDR3 DNA follows: TGTGCCAGCAGTTTGTACCAGGACTATGGCTACACCTTC.

V gene TRBV19 combines with J gene TRBJ2-1; tentatively, D is TRBD1 (6 bases). V shed 3 bases and J shed 0 bases, with 18 bases lying between them. This CDR3 has 18 residues. Germline lookup yields CDR1 LNHDA and CDR2 SQIVND (reference sequence). CDR3 region: CASSILGYQTGSYNEQFF. The CDR3 bases are TGTGCCAGTAGTATCTTGGGGTACCAGACAGGCTCCTACAATGAGCAGTTCTTC.

This clone was seen just once. The rearrangement uses TRBV5-1 and TRBJ1-2; D might be TRBD1 (5 bases). Trimming took off 1 base at V and 6 bases at J, with 16 bases between the two ends. Germline values: CDR1 SGHRS, CDR2 YFSETQ. The CDR3 spans 15 residues. Here the CDR3 DNA reads TGCGCCAGCAGCTTGCGTGCTAGGGGAAGTGATGGCTACACCTTC. Amino acid sequence: CASSLRARGSDGYTF.

This sequence joins TRBV13 and TRBJ2-1, with a tentative D call TRBD2 (5 bases). This CDR3 is 14 amino acids long. V was clipped by 4 bases and J by 2 bases, with 9 bases between them. Germline loops: CDR1 PRHDT, CDR2 FYEKMQ (reference sequence). CDR3 in DNA: TGTGCCAGCAGCTCGAGGGAGACCTACAATGAGCAGTTCTTC. This encodes CASSSRETYNEQFF.

V gene TRBV19 combines with J gene TRBJ2-5; the match to TRBD1 covers 8 bases. Germline V gives CDR1 LNHDA, CDR2 SQIVND (reference sequence). With 4 bases clipped from V and 4 bases from J, the junction kept 8 bases outside the gene matches. This CDR3 is 15 amino acids long. The CDR3 nucleotides read TGTGCCAGTAGTAGAGACAGGGGTAAGGTAGAGACCCAGTACTTC. Translated, it gives CASSRDRGKVETQYF.

The CDR3 is CASSLARGGRGEKLFF. The CDR3 nucleotides are TGTGCCAGCAGCTTAGCGCGAGGGGGACGGGGTGAAAAACTGTTTTTT. This chain joins TRBV7-8 and TRBJ1-4, with D maybe TRBD1 (6 bases). CDR1 is SGHVS, CDR2 FQNEAQ, per germline. V gave up 0 bases and J gave up 7 bases, with 15 bases separating them. This CDR3 has 16 residues.

This chain links TRBV19 with TRBJ2-7; D remains unclear. V shed 3 bases and J shed 5 bases, with 14 bases lying between them. CDR1 and CDR2 (germline): LNHDA, SQIVND (reference sequence). This CDR3 is 14 amino acids long. CDR3 DNA: TGTGCCAGTAGTATTTCCCGAGCTGCGGACGAGCAGTACTTC. The encoded protein is CASSISRAADEQYF.

The CDR3 here is CASSIETGGGTYEQYF. The CDR3 DNA reads TGTGCCAGTAGTATAGAAACGGGAGGGGGAACCTACGAGCAGTACTTC. J is TRBJ2-7 and V is TRBV19, with 8 bases matching TRBD2. Trimming cost V 0 bases and J 2 bases; bases outside gene matches: 6. CDR1 and CDR2 from the germline V gene are LNHDA and SQIVND (reference sequence). The CDR3 consists of 16 residues.

The rearrangement uses TRBV4-3 and TRBJ2-2, with 7 bases identical to TRBD1. CDR1 LGHNA and CDR2 YSLEER come from the germline V gene. Germline trimming cut 2 bases from V and 6 bases from J; bases unmatched to any gene: 6. The CDR3 has 15 amino acids. The CDR3 coding sequence is TGCGCCAGCAGCCAAACTGACAGGGCCCCCGGGGAGCTGTTTTTT. This encodes CASSQTDRAPGELFF.

This clone was detected once. The chain couples TRBV5-6 to TRBJ2-7, with 13 bases identical to TRBD2. This CDR3 contains 16 residues. Germline V gene sequence: CDR1 SGHDT, CDR2 YYEEEE. The V and J ends lost 3 bases and 4 bases, in that order; junction bases with no gene match: 7. CDR3 sequence (DNA): TGTGCCAGCAGCTGGGGACTAGCGGGAATGTCTTACGAGCAGTACTTC. This encodes CASSWGLAGMSYEQYF.

This clone was recorded once. The chain has TRBV7-8 and TRBJ1-5; 9 positions match TRBD1. Germline-derived CDR1 and CDR2 are SGHVS and FQNEAQ. The CDR3 sequence is 16 residues long. V was clipped by 3 bases and J by 6 bases; unmatched bases: 9. Written as DNA, the CDR3 is TGTGCCAGCAGCTTGCCCGGGACAGGGACGGGTCAGCCCCAGCATTTT. It translates to CASSLPGTGTGQPQHF.

The chain couples TRBV28 to TRBJ1-5; a weak D match, TRBD1 (6 bases). V was shortened by 6 bases and J by 4 bases, with 16 bases between the two germline ends. Looked up from germline, CDR1 is MDHEN and CDR2 is SYDVKM. CDR3 length: 15 amino acids. CDR3 sequence reads: CASRTIYRENQPQHF. CDR3 nucleotide sequence: TGTGCCAGCAGGACTATATACAGGGAGAATCAGCCCCAGCATTTT.

V is TRBV6-1 and J is TRBJ2-7; a weak D match, TRBD1 (6 bases). This CDR3 is 16 amino acids long. Germline lookup yields CDR1 MNHNS and CDR2 SASEGT. Trimming shortened V by 1 base and J by 3 bases, and 16 bases separated the two germline ends. The CDR3 nucleotides read TGTGCCAGCAGTGAAGAAGCAGGGGAGCCTTACTACGAGCAGTACTTC. Protein product: CASSEEAGEPYYEQYF.

The V call is TRBV6-5, the J call TRBJ2-1, with 14 bases matching TRBD2. The CDR3 is 16 amino acids. V lost 2 bases to trimming and J lost 12 bases; unmatched junction nucleotides: 9. The V gene's germline CDR1 is MNHEY and CDR2 SVGAGI. The CDR3 nucleotides are TGTGCCAGCAGTTACCCAAAAGGCGGGACTAGCGGGAGGCAGTTCTTC. It encodes CASSYPKGGTSGRQFF.

The chain links TRBV6-5 to TRBJ2-7; D possibly corresponds to TRBD1 (5 bases). Trimming shortened V by 0 bases and J by 7 bases, and 16 bases separated the two germline ends. Looked up from germline, CDR1 is MNHEY and CDR2 is SVGAGI. This CDR3 has 15 residues. The CDR3 coding sequence is TGTGCCAGCAGTTACTCGAGAGCCAGGGCCGGGGAGCAGTACTTC. It translates to CASSYSRARAGEQYF.

V usage is TRBV30 and J usage is TRBJ1-6, with 7 bases identical to TRBD1. The V and J ends lost 2 bases and 2 bases, in that order; junction bases with no gene match: 6. The CDR3 extends over 16 amino acids. Per the germline V gene, CDR1 is GTSNPN and CDR2 is SVGIG (reference sequence). The CDR3 DNA sequence: TGTGCCTGGAGTTTGACAGGGATGACCTATAATTCACCCCTCCACTTT. This encodes CAWSLTGMTYNSPLHF.

This clone came up once. The V gene is TRBV7-2, the J gene TRBJ1-4, with 9 bases fitting TRBD1. There are 16 residues in the CDR3. Looked up from germline, CDR1 is SGHTA and CDR2 is FQGNSA. J was trimmed by 6 bases and V by 5 bases; bases with no gene match: 10. The CDR3 nucleotides read TGTGCCAGCAGCCCTAGGGGGACAGGGCTTTATGAAAAACTGTTTTTT. As protein: CASSPRGTGLYEKLFF.

This clone was found once. The CDR3 loop reads CASSKSALRTEAFF. CDR3 DNA: TGTGCCAGCAGCAAAAGTGCTCTCAGGACTGAAGCTTTCTTT. The gene calls are TRBV21-1 and TRBJ1-1; the table's D gene call, TRBD1, was not cross checked with the DNA. TRBV21-1 is assigned pseudogene status. The CDR3 is 14 amino acids.